This T cell receptor beta chain stems from a study of cytomegalovirus exposure and HLA in healthy donors. Study-wide findings and caveats: It was confirmed in vitro that a few of the CMV-associated chains were specific for CMV antigens. TCR beta chains numbering 164 were designated cytomegalovirus-associated. The dataset shows that most TCR sequences were rare, while some public TCRs occurred in many donors.

Sequencing used immunoSEQ multiplex PCR; TCRdb keeps in-frame clones, though not all of them. The sample lists around 180,000 clones, roughly 86% seen once, with almost 1.5% in the top ten. Trimming removed 4 bases from V and 8 bases from J, with 8 bases in between. The CDR3 is 11 residues long. From germline, CDR1 is SEHNR and CDR2 FQNEAQ (reference sequence). These donors were members of the approximately 110-subject validation cohort, a group separate from the approximately 670-subject first cohort. Note on this clone: Its antigen is as yet unknown.

The TCR sequence derives from a woman between 18 and 29 years old in good health and CMV-seronegative. Specimen: PBMCs. The chain employs TRBV7-9 and TRBJ1-2; no clear D. The CDR3: CASSSARGYTF. The CDR3 region has the DNA TGTGCCAGCAGCTCTGCGAGGGGCTACACCTTC. Using reference TRBV7-9 and TRBJ1-2 for the parts outside the CDR3, the full variable domain is DTGVSQNPRHKITKRGQNVTFRCDPISEHNRLYWYRQTLGQGPEFLTYFQNEAQLEKSRLLSDRFSAERPKGSFSTLEIQRTEQGDSAMYLCASSSARGYTFGSGTRLTVV.